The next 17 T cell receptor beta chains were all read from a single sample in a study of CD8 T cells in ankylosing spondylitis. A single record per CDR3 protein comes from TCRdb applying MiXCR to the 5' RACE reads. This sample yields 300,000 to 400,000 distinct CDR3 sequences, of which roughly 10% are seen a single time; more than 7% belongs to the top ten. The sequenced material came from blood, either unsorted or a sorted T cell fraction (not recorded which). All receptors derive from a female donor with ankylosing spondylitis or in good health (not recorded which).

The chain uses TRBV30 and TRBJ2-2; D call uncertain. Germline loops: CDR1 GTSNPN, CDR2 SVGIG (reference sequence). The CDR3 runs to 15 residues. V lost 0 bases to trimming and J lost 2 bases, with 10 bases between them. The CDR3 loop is CAWSVGAINTGELFF. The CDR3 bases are TGTGCCTGGAGTGTTGGAGCCATTAACACCGGGGAGCTGTTTTTT.

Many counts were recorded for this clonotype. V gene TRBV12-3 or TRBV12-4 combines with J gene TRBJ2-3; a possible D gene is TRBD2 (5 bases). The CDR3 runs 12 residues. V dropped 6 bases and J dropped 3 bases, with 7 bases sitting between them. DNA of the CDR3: TGTGCCAGCAGCCGGGGTACAGATACGCAGTATTTT. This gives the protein CASSRGTDTQYF.

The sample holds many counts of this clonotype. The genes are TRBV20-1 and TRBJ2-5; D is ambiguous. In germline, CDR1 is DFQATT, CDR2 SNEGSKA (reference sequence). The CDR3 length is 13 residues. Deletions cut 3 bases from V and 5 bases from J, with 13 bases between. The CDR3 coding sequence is TGCAGTGCTAGCCTCTTCCTTGGGGAGACCCAGTACTTC. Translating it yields CSASLFLGETQYF.

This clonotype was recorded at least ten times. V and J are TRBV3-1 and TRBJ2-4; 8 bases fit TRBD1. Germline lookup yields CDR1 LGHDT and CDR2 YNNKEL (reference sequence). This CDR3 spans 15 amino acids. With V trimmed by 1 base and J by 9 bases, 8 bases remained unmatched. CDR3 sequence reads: CASSQGGQVWSIQYF. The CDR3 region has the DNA TGTGCCAGCAGCCAAGGGGGACAGGTTTGGAGCATTCAGTACTTC.

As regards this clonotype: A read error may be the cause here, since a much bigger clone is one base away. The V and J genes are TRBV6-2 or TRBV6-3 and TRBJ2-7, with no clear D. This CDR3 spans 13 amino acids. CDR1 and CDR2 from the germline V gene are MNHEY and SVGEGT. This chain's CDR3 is CACRPPGLTEQYF. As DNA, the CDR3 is TGTGCCTGCAGGCCGCCGGGTTTGACCGAGCAGTACTTC.

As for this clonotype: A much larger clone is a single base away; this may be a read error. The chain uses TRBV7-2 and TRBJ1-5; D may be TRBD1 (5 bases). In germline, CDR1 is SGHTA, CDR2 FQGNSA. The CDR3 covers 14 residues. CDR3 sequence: CAGSLWAGPQPQHF. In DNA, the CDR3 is TGTGCCGGCAGCTTATGGGCGGGGCCCCAGCCCCAGCATTTT.

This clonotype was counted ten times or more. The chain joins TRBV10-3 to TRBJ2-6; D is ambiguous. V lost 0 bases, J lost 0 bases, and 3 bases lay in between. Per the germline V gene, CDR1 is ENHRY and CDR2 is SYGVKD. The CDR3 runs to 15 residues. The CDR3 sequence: CAISESASGANVLTF. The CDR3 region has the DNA TGTGCCATCAGTGAGTCAGCCTCTGGGGCCAACGTCCTGACTTTC.

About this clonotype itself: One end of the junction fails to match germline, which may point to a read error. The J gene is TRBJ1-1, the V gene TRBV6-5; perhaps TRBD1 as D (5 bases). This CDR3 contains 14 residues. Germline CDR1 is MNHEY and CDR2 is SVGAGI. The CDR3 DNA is TGTGCCAGCAGTTACCCAGGGACCTACCCAGCCCCCCTATTT. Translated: CASSYPGTYPAPLF.

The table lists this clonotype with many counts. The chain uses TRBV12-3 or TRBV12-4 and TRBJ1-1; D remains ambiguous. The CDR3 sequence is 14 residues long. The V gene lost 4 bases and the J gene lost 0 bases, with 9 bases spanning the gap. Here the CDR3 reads CASSYPSMNTEAFF. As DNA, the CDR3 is TGTGCCAGCAGTTACCCCTCTATGAACACTGAAGCTTTCTTT.

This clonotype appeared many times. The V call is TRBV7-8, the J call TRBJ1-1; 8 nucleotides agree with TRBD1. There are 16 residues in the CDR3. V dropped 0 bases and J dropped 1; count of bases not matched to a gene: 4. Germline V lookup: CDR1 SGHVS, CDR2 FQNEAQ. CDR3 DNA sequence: TGTGCCAGCAGCTTAGCGTCCGGGACAGGGAACACTGAAGCTTTCTTT. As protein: CASSLASGTGNTEAFF.

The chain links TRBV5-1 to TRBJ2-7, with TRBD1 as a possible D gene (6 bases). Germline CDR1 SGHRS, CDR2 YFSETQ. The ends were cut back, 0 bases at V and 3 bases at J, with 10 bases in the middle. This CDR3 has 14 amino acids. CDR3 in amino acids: CASSLEVQGYEQYF. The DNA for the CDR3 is TGCGCCAGCAGCTTGGAGGTACAGGGCTACGAGCAGTACTTC.

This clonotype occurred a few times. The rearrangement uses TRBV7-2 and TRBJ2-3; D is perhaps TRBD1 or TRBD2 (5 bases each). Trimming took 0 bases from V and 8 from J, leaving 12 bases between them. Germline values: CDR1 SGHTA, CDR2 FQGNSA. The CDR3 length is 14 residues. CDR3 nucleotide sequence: TGTGCCAGCAGCTTAGCTGGGGGTGGGGGTACGCAGTATTTT. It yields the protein CASSLAGGGGTQYF.

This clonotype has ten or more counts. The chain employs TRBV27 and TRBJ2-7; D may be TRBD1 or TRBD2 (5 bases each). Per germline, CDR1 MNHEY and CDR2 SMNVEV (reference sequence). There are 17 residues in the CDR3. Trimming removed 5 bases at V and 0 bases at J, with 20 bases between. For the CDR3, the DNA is TGTGCCAGCAGTCGCCGAGGGGCAGCGAATCCCTCCTACGAGCAGTACTTC. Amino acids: CASSRRGAANPSYEQYF.

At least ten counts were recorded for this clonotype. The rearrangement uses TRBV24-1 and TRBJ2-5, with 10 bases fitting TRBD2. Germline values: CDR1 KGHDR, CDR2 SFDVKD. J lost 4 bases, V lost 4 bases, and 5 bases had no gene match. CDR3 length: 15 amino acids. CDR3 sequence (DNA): TGTGCCACCAGTGACCCTAGCGGGAGAGGAGAGACCCAGTACTTC. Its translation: CATSDPSGRGETQYF.

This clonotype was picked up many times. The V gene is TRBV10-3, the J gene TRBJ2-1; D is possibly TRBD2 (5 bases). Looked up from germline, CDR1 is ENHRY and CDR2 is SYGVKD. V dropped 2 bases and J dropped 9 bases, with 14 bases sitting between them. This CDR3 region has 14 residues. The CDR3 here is CAISEISGISEQFF. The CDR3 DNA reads TGTGCCATCAGTGAGATCTCGGGAATTAGTGAGCAGTTCTTC.

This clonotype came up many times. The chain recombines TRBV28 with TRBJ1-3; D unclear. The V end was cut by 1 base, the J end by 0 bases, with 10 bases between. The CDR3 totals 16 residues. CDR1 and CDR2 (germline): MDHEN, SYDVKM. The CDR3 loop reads CASSLLSGRSGNTIYF. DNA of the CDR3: TGTGCCAGCAGTTTATTATCCGGGCGCTCTGGAAACACCATATATTTT.

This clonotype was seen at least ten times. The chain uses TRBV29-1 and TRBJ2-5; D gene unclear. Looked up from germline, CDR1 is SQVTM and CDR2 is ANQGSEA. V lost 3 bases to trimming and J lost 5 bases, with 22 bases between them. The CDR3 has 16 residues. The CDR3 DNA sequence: TGCAGCGTTGATGACGACGGTGGAGCTCTCGGGGAGACCCAGTACTTC. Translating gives CSVDDDGGALGETQYF.